The 14 T cell receptor beta chains below come from one sample, sequenced in a study of beta chain features in type 1 diabetes. The authors reverse transcribed all of the isolated RNA, so sequencing captured expressed TCRB transcripts. The assay was immunoSEQ multiplex PCR, and TCRdb's table has in-frame clones only and misses some. The sample holds almost 350,000 clones; 7.5% to 9% are singletons and the top ten take approximately 0.44%. Specimen: central memory CD4+ T cells from blood. These receptors came from a woman younger than 35 in good health.

This clone has more than one count but fewer than ten. In nucleotides, the CDR3 is TGTGCCAGCAGCCTGGGACTAGCGGGAGGGCAGTACGAGCAGTACTTC. This gives the protein CASSLGLAGGQYEQYF. V is TRBV5-8 and J is TRBJ2-7; 16 positions match TRBD2. V dropped 4 bases and J dropped 4; count of bases not matched to a gene: 5. Germline-derived CDR1 and CDR2 are SGHTS and YDEGEE. The CDR3 has 16 amino acids.

This clone was detected only a few times. The chain is built from TRBV5-4 and TRBJ2-7; tentative D call: TRBD2 (6 bases). V gave up 7 bases and J gave up 7 bases, with 15 bases separating them. The CDR3 runs 12 residues. CDR1 and CDR2 from the germline V gene are SGHNT and YYREEE (reference sequence). The CDR3, as DNA: TGTGCCAGCTGGAGGGACTCCGGGGAGCAGTACTTC. Translation: CASWRDSGEQYF.

The V and J genes are TRBV18 and TRBJ1-2; no firm D call. The V gene's germline CDR1 is KGHSH and CDR2 LQKENI. Trimming pared 4 bases from V and 7 bases from J, leaving 13 bases between. This CDR3 is built from 13 residues. Written as DNA, the CDR3 is TGTGCCAGCTCACAACGGACTGAGGCTGGCTACACCTTC. Amino acid sequence: CASSQRTEAGYTF. The full variable domain, with the rest looked up from reference TRBV18 and TRBJ1-2, is NAGVMQNPRHLVRRRGQEARLRCSPMKGHSHVYWYRQLPEEGLKFMVYLQKENIIDESGMPKERFSAEFPKEGPSILRIQQVVRGDSAAYFCASSQRTEAGYTFGSGTRLTVV.

This clone was recorded at least ten times. The V and J genes are TRBV27 and TRBJ2-2; 9 bases agree with TRBD2. The ends lost 0 bases at V and 6 bases at J; junction bases unmatched: 8. Germline-derived CDR1 and CDR2 are MNHEY and SMNVEV (reference sequence). CDR3 size: 17 residues. CDR3: CASSLSRASGIAGELFF. The CDR3 bases are TGTGCCAGCAGTTTATCGAGGGCTAGCGGGATTGCCGGGGAGCTGTTTTTT.

This chain connects TRBV27 to TRBJ2-6, with D possibly being TRBD1 (5 bases). The germline V gene encodes CDR1 MNHEY and CDR2 SMNVEV (reference sequence). V shed 2 bases and J shed 0 bases, with 11 bases lying between them. This CDR3 region has 17 residues. The CDR3 loop reads CASSLGRVFSGANVLTF. The CDR3 nucleotides are TGTGCCAGCAGTTTAGGCAGGGTTTTCTCTGGGGCCAACGTCCTGACTTTC.

The genes are TRBV21-1 and TRBJ2-1; TRBD2 is the table's D call, not checked against the DNA. TRBV21-1 is assigned pseudogene status. This CDR3 spans 16 amino acids. CDR3 DNA sequence: TGTGCCAGCAGTCACGACTGGCCCAATATGCCTAATGAGCAGTTCTTC. Translated: CASSHDWPNMPNEQFF.

The chain recombines TRBV28 with TRBJ1-4; tentatively, D is TRBD1 (5 bases). The CDR3 is made up of 13 amino acids. Trimming stripped 6 bases from V and 8 bases from J, with 13 bases between. The germline V gene has CDR1 MDHEN and CDR2 SYDVKM. The CDR3 region is CASRAGLDEKLFF. Written as DNA, the CDR3 is TGTGCCAGCAGGGCAGGGCTGGACGAAAAACTGTTTTTT.

The chain uses TRBV10-3 and TRBJ2-1; TRBD2 aligns across 15 bases. This CDR3 region has 18 residues. Germline CDR1 and CDR2: ENHRY and SYGVKD. V lost 4 bases to trimming and J lost 0 bases; unmatched junction nucleotides: 4. CDR3 sequence reads: CAISAGLAGGTSYNEQFF. The CDR3 DNA follows: TGTGCCATCAGTGCGGGACTAGCGGGAGGCACCTCCTACAATGAGCAGTTCTTC.

The rearrangement uses TRBV29-1 and TRBJ2-5, with 10 bases aligning to TRBD1. CDR1 is SQVTM and CDR2 is ANQGSEA in the germline V gene. V gave up 7 bases and J gave up 3 bases; unmatched junction bases: 5. The CDR3 consists of 13 residues. The CDR3 region is CSALDRGEETQYF. In DNA, the CDR3 is TGCAGCGCCCTGGACAGGGGGGAAGAGACCCAGTACTTC.

This clone was counted many times. The chain combines TRBV6-5 with TRBJ2-7, with D unresolved. The V gene lost 0 bases and the J gene lost 5 bases, with 8 bases spanning the gap. Germline CDR1 reads MNHEY; CDR2 reads SVGAGI. This CDR3 region has 13 residues. CDR3 coding DNA: TGTGCCAGCAGTTACTCGGTAACAGACGAGCAGTACTTC. This gives the protein CASSYSVTDEQYF.

This clone has just a few counts. The chain is built from TRBV5-1 and TRBJ2-3, with D tentatively TRBD2 (6 bases). Trimming pared 0 bases from V and 5 bases from J, leaving 7 bases between. This CDR3 has 13 residues. Germline loops: CDR1 SGHRS, CDR2 YFSETQ. The CDR3 coding sequence is TGCGCCAGCAGCTTGGCGGGAGTAGATACGCAGTATTTT. Translated: CASSLAGVDTQYF.

This clone came up a few times. V usage is TRBV29-1 and J usage is TRBJ2-2; a weak D match, TRBD1 (6 bases). This CDR3 is built from 14 residues. Trimming stripped 3 bases from V and 1 base from J, with 9 bases between. The germline V gene encodes CDR1 SQVTM and CDR2 ANQGSEA. The CDR3 coding sequence is TGCAGCGTTGAGACAGGACTGAACACCGGGGAGCTGTTTTTT. This gives the protein CSVETGLNTGELFF.

The sample holds a few counts of this clone. The chain has TRBV4-2 and TRBJ1-3, with no clear D. This CDR3 comprises 18 residues. V was trimmed by 0 bases and J by 4 bases, leaving 19 bases between them. Germline values: CDR1 LGHNA, CDR2 YNFKEQ. The CDR3 bases are TGTGCCAGCAGCCAAGATCTTTGGAACGGCGACCGGGGAAACACCATATATTTT. It codes for CASSQDLWNGDRGNTIYF.

This clone was found a few times. The V and J genes are TRBV9 and TRBJ2-6, with D tentatively TRBD1 (5 bases). In germline, CDR1 is SGDLS, CDR2 YYNGEE. This CDR3 is 16 amino acids long. The ends were cut back, 6 bases at V and 0 bases at J, with 13 bases in the middle. The chain's CDR3 is CASTPTASSGANVLTF. The CDR3 DNA reads TGTGCCAGCACCCCGACAGCCAGCTCTGGGGCCAACGTCCTGACTTTC.